This T cell receptor (beta chain) was sequenced in a study of regulatory T cells in long-lasting Graves disease. The time point was: newly diagnosed GD, antithyroid drugs for less than 3 months. Isolated PBMC RNA provided the starting material for the TCR library. The V segment lost 6 bases and the J segment 8 bases; nucleotides outside the gene matches: 13. The length of the CDR3 is 15 residues. Per germline, CDR1 MDHEN and CDR2 SYDVKM. Combining iRepertoire HTBI primers with Arm-PCR of CDR3 regions, the authors built TCR beta libraries. Each CDR3 protein is one row after TCRdb ran MiXCR on the multiplex PCR reads. The data show about 610,000 distinct CDR3 sequences, with 15% to 20% seen just once and more than 10% held by the top ten. Ten or more counts support this clonotype. These data also featured in a second study, about T cells in Graves' hyperthyroidism and ophthalmopathy. That paper states: These patients, aged 18 to 65, had recently diagnosed hyperthyroidism lasting under 2 months. First-round RT-PCR of the TCR CDR3 relied on the HTBI primer set. Median prediction lead before ophthalmopathy onset was 6 to 8 months with the model.

Here the sequenced sample was peripheral blood mononuclear cells (PBMCs), taken at new diagnosis, from a patient treated with antithyroid drugs. The TCR was taken from a young man with Graves disease. The V call is TRBV28, the J call TRBJ1-2; TRBD1 agrees at 9 bases. The CDR3 bases are TGTGCCAGCAGCATATTGACAGGGGGAGGTGGAGGCTACACCTTC. It is translated as CASSILTGGGGGYTF.